These 13 T cell receptor beta chains came from one sample sequenced in a study of T-cell reconstitution after alpha-beta-depleted transplantation in children (dated by TCRdb to the mid-2010s). Receptor amplification or capture employed PCR. This sample was sequenced with an Illumina HiSeq 2500. To normalize quantification of the TCRbeta repertoire, the TCR libraries were built with molecular barcoding that relied on unique molecular identifiers. TCRdb ran its own pipeline on the public reads, namely fastp trimming at Q25 and MiXCR clone calling, and kept in-frame beta chains. For every CDR3 protein sequence, its rows merge into one entry that carries the most common genes and DNA. Here the sample has about 610,000 distinct CDR3 sequences; over 9.5% occur a single time. The ten biggest clones cover less than 4.5% of the sample. Material: PBMCs from the stem cell graft donor, obtained from the stem cell graft. The receptors shown here come from a human donor who donated a stem cell graft to a child with acute myeloid leukemia.

This clonotype has more than one count but fewer than ten. V usage is TRBV20-1 and J usage is TRBJ2-1; 13 nucleotides agree with TRBD2. The CDR3 runs 16 residues. Germline CDR1 and CDR2: DFQATT and SNEGSKA (reference sequence). V lost 5 bases to trimming and J lost 8 bases; unmatched junction nucleotides: 12. The CDR3 loop reads CSASDRTSGSIHEQFF. DNA of the CDR3: TGCAGTGCTTCTGATAGGACTAGCGGGAGTATACATGAGCAGTTCTTC.

The chain links TRBV7-9 to TRBJ2-7, with D hard to call. Germline V gene lookup returns CDR1 SEHNR and CDR2 FQNEAQ (reference sequence). V lost 0 bases to trimming and J lost 1 base, with 10 bases between them. The CDR3 runs 15 residues. The CDR3 DNA follows: TGTGCCAGCAGCTTAGCGGGCGTCTGGTCCTACGAGCAGTACTTC. Protein sequence: CASSLAGVWSYEQYF. Full variable domain (outside the CDR3, taken from reference TRBV7-9 and TRBJ2-7): DTGVSQNPRHKITKRGQNVTFRCDPISEHNRLYWYRQTLGQGPEFLTYFQNEAQLEKSRLLSDRFSAERPKGSFSTLEIQRTEQGDSAMYLCASSLAGVWSYEQYFGPGTRLTVT.

The CDR3: CASSHGQGSLNEQFF. The DNA for the CDR3 is TGCGCCAGCAGCCACGGACAGGGTAGTCTCAATGAGCAGTTCTTC. The chain couples TRBV5-1 to TRBJ2-1; 8 bases are shared with TRBD1. The trim removed 4 bases at V and 6 bases at J, leaving 9 bases unmatched. The CDR3 runs to 15 residues. Germline CDR1 is SGHRS and CDR2 is YFSETQ.

This chain links TRBV29-1 with TRBJ2-2; the match to TRBD2 covers 9 bases. Looked up from germline, CDR1 is SQVTM and CDR2 is ANQGSEA. There are 15 residues in the CDR3. The V and J ends lost 7 bases and 5 bases, in that order; junction bases with no gene match: 11. The CDR3 spells CSALGLAKTTGELFF. Written as DNA, the CDR3 is TGCAGCGCCTTGGGACTAGCTAAGACAACCGGGGAGCTGTTTTTT.

Concerning this clonotype itself: The junction does not match germline at one end; this may be a read error. The rearrangement links TRBV20-1 to TRBJ2-7; 8 positions agree with TRBD2. CDR3 size: 13 residues. CDR1 is DFQATT, CDR2 SNEGSKA, per germline (reference sequence). The CDR3 is CSARRSGAYEQCF. As DNA, the CDR3 is TGCAGTGCTAGACGTAGCGGGGCCTACGAGCAGTGCTTC.

This clonotype showed up just a few times. The genes are TRBV27 and TRBJ1-5; D is ambiguous. V was pared by 3 bases and J by 0 bases, with 15 bases between. Germline CDR1 reads MNHEY; CDR2 reads SMNVEV (reference sequence). CDR3 size: 17 residues. The CDR3 DNA follows: TGTGCCAGCAGTTTCGCGGCAAACATGAATAGCAATCAGCCCCAGCATTTT. This sequence encodes CASSFAANMNSNQPQHF.

This clonotype was picked up a small number of times. This rearrangement joins TRBV20-1 to TRBJ1-1; D uncertain. Trimming removed 7 bases from V and 1 base from J, with 10 bases in between. Germline-derived CDR1 and CDR2 are DFQATT and SNEGSKA (reference sequence). The CDR3 has 12 amino acids. CDR3 sequence (DNA): TGCAGTGTTCAGACACCGAACACTGAAGCTTTCTTT. This gives the protein CSVQTPNTEAFF.

This clonotype was observed a few times. CDR3 sequence (DNA): TGTGCCAGCAGCTCGACCCCGGGACTAGGGTCCGATACGCAGTATTTT. This codes for CASSSTPGLGSDTQYF. The chain combines TRBV11-2 with TRBJ2-3; 8 nucleotides match TRBD2. This CDR3 has 16 residues. The V and J ends lost 4 bases and 6 bases, in that order; junction bases with no gene match: 12. Germline V gives CDR1 SGHAT, CDR2 FQNNGV.

The chain couples TRBV29-1 to TRBJ1-2, with D perhaps TRBD1 (6 bases). Trimming took 6 bases from V and 7 from J, leaving 18 bases between them. The CDR3 is 13 residues long. Germline CDR1 is SQVTM and CDR2 is ANQGSEA. The CDR3 is CSVGGSGDGGYTF. CDR3 coding DNA: TGCAGCGTAGGGGGGTCAGGGGACGGTGGCTACACCTTC.

The chain employs TRBV7-9 and TRBJ2-6, with unresolved D. The germline V and J ends were trimmed by 2 bases and 0 bases, with 8 bases remaining between them. CDR1 SEHNR and CDR2 FQNEAQ come from the germline V gene (reference sequence). CDR3 size: 16 residues. CDR3 DNA: TGTGCCAGCAGCTTATACCGTTACTCTGGGGCCAACGTCCTGACTTTC. This gives the protein CASSLYRYSGANVLTF.

This clonotype appeared a few times. This chain connects TRBV15 to TRBJ2-5; D not certain. The CDR3 contains 12 residues. Germline V lookup: CDR1 LNHNV, CDR2 YYDKDF (reference sequence). The V end lost 2 bases, the J end lost 5 bases, and 6 bases lay between the germline ends. CDR3 in DNA: TGTGCCACCAGCAGACCTGGGGAGACCCAGTACTTC. It codes for CATSRPGETQYF.

This clonotype appeared a few times. This chain uses TRBV6-2 or TRBV6-3 with TRBJ1-1; D perhaps matches TRBD1 (6 bases). Per the germline V gene, CDR1 is MNHEY and CDR2 is SVGEGT. The CDR3 has 14 residues. Trimming removed 6 bases at V and 0 bases at J, with 11 bases between. CDR3 nucleotides: TGTGCCAGCAGGCTCAGGGGCATGAACACTGAAGCTTTCTTT. Protein product: CASRLRGMNTEAFF.

This clonotype has at least ten counts. V and J are TRBV20-1 and TRBJ2-7; either TRBD1 or TRBD2 may supply D (5 bases each). This CDR3 has 12 residues. Trimming removed 3 bases from V and 3 bases from J, with 9 bases in between. In germline, CDR1 is DFQATT, CDR2 SNEGSKA (reference sequence). The CDR3 nucleotides are TGCAGTGCTAGCAGGGACCTCTACGAGCAGTACTTC. It encodes CSASRDLYEQYF.